The rows below give T cell receptor beta chains drawn from one sample of a study of blood T cells in healthy people across ages. TCRdb re-derived calls from the 5' RACE reads in MiXCR, one entry per CDR3 protein. The sample includes fewer than 1,200,000 distinct CDR3 sequences, almost 25% seen only once; the top ten take around 0.7%. The same data also contributed to another study, on T cells of mothers and their children.

Sequenced: blood. These receptors were taken from a girl aged 2 to 9 in good health. CDR3s include the opening cysteine and the closing phenylalanine or tryptophan. A D gene is named only where the DNA matches it firmly. Clone size, where shown, is once, few, many, or a class for clones that have expanded.

CDR3 protein,CDR3 DNA,D gene,clone size,J gene,V gene
CASSPGGDNEQFF,TGTGCCAGCAGCCCAGGTGGGGACAATGAGCAGTTCTTC,-,-,TRBJ2-1,TRBV7-3
CASSSVPHLGLLPSVQYF,TGTGCCAGCAGCTCGGTCCCTCATCTGGGACTACTACCTAGCGTTCAGTACTTC,TRBD2,-,TRBJ2-4,TRBV11-2
CASSPSPGDGDEQFF,TGTGCCAGCTCACCTAGTCCGGGAGATGGAGATGAGCAGTTCTTC,-,-,TRBJ2-1,TRBV18
CSEWTGNTDTQYF,TGCAGCGAATGGACAGGGAACACAGATACGCAGTATTTT,TRBD1,-,TRBJ2-3,TRBV29-1
CASSATGTIDNEQFF,TGTGCCAGCAGCGCAACCGGGACTATCGACAATGAGCAGTTCTTC,TRBD2,few,TRBJ2-1,TRBV7-2
CASSLSAGANYEQYF,TGTGCCAGCAGTTTATCCGCGGGAGCTAACTACGAGCAGTACTTC,TRBD2,-,TRBJ2-7,TRBV27
CASSQENTNQPQHF,TGTGCCAGCAGCCAAGAGAACACCAATCAGCCCCAGCATTTT,-,few,TRBJ1-5,TRBV4-2
CASSPPGVWGYTF,TGTGCCAGCAGTCCCCCCGGGGTGTGGGGCTACACCTTC,-,few,TRBJ1-2,TRBV12-3/TRBV12-4
CASSLTPGTGGEKLFF,TGTGCCAGCAGCTTAACTCCCGGGACAGGTGGCGAAAAACTGTTTTTT,TRBD1,few,TRBJ1-4,TRBV11-1
CASGFGAEQYF,TGTGCTAGTGGTTTCGGGGCCGAGCAGTACTTC,-,few,TRBJ2-7,TRBV12-5
CATRVSPFGSEQYF,TGTGCCACAAGGGTCTCCCCATTCGGCAGCGAGCAGTACTTC,-,few,TRBJ2-7,TRBV10-3
CASSHQRGGGEQFF,TGTGCCAGCAGCCACCAGCGGGGGGGCGGTGAGCAGTTCTTC,TRBD2,-,TRBJ2-1,TRBV3-1
CAASSTVSSYEQYF,TGTGCCGCCTCAAGCACGGTTAGCTCCTACGAGCAGTACTTC,-,few,TRBJ2-7,TRBV19
CASSLSFLHSYEQYF,TGTGCCAGCAGTTTAAGCTTCCTGCACTCCTACGAGCAGTACTTC,-,-,TRBJ2-7,TRBV12-3/TRBV12-4
CATSESRTVSSGANVLTF,TGTGCCACCAGTGAGTCTAGGACGGTTAGCTCTGGGGCCAACGTCCTGACTTTC,-,-,TRBJ2-6,TRBV24-1
CASSDTFYEQYF,TGTGCCAGCAGTGATACATTCTACGAGCAGTACTTC,-,few,TRBJ2-7,TRBV25-1
CASSAGTTNTGELFF,TGTGCTAGCAGCGCCGGGACTACTAACACCGGGGAGCTGTTTTTT,TRBD2,many,TRBJ2-2,TRBV7-7